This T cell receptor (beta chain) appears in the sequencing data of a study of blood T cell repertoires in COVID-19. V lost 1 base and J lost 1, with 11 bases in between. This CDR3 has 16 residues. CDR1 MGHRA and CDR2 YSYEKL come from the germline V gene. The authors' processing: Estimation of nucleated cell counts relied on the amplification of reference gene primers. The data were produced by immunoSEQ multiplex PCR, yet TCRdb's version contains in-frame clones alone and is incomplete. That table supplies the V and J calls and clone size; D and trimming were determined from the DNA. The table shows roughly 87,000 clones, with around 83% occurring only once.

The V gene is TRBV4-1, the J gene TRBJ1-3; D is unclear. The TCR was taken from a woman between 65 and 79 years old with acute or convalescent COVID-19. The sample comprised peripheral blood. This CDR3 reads CASSQAPGLSGNTIYF. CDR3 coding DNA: TGCGCCAGCAGCCAAGCCCCAGGACTTTCTGGAAACACCATATATTTT.